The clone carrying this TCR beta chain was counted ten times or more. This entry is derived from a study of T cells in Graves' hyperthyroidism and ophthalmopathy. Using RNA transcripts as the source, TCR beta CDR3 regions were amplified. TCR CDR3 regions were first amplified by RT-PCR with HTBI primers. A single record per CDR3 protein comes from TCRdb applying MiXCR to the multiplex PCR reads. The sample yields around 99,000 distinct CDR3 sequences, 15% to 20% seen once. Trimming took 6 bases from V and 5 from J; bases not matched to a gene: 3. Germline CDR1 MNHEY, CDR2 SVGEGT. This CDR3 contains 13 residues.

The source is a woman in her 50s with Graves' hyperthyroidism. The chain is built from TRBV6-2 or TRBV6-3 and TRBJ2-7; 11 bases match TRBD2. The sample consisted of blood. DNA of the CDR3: TGTGCCAGCAGCAGACTAGCGGGAAACGAGCAGTACGTC. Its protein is CASSRLAGNEQYV.